The 8 T cell receptor beta chains below come from one sample, sequenced in a study of T cell responses to AZD1222 COVID-19 vaccine. Some clones are missing from TCRdb's copy, which holds only in-frame ones; the method was immunoSEQ multiplex PCR. The table lists tens of thousands of clones, roughly 80% of them singletons. The input for sequencing was peripheral blood, taken on day 0 of AZD1222 vaccination. The receptors originated from an adult in good health.

The V gene is TRBV28, the J gene TRBJ2-7; no firm D call. V was pared by 10 bases and J by 4 bases, with 11 bases between. The CDR3 loop spans 11 amino acids. Looked up from germline, CDR1 is MDHEN and CDR2 is SYDVKM. CDR3 coding DNA: TGTGCCACAGTTTATAGTTACGAGCAGTACTTC. This sequence encodes CATVYSYEQYF.

The rearrangement links TRBV2 to TRBJ2-4; D is unclear. The CDR3 runs 15 residues. The germline V and J ends were trimmed by 4 bases and 2 bases, with 12 bases remaining between them. Germline lookup yields CDR1 SNHLY and CDR2 FYNNEI. As DNA, the CDR3 is TGTGCCAGCAGTGGGCAGAAGGCGACCAAAAACATTCAGTACTTC. Its translation is CASSGQKATKNIQYF.

This clone appeared once. This sequence joins TRBV9 and TRBJ1-3; tentatively, D is TRBD1 (5 bases). V was shortened by 0 bases and J by 5 bases, with 18 bases between the two germline ends. Germline values: CDR1 SGDLS, CDR2 YYNGEE. The CDR3 has 17 residues. This CDR3 reads CASSVAGGEGRRNTIYF. Written as DNA, the CDR3 is TGTGCCAGCAGCGTAGCGGGGGGTGAGGGCAGGAGAAACACCATATATTTT.

This clone is classed as medium-sized. The chain couples TRBV6-1 to TRBJ1-5; TRBD1 might be the D (6 bases). V lost 2 bases, J lost 5 bases, and 13 bases lay in between. Per the germline V gene, CDR1 is MNHNS and CDR2 is SASEGT. This CDR3 is built from 15 residues. This CDR3 is CASSERQGNHQPQHF. CDR3 DNA sequence: TGTGCCAGCAGTGAAAGGCAGGGGAACCATCAGCCCCAGCATTTT.

This clone appeared a single time. V usage is TRBV21-1 and J usage is TRBJ1-5; the tabulated D call, TRBD1, remains unverified against the DNA. TRBV21-1 is flagged as a pseudogene. CDR3 length: 16 residues. The CDR3 loop reads CASRTQPPASNQPQHF. The CDR3 DNA is TGTGCCAGCAGGACACAACCTCCTGCTAGCAATCAGCCCCAGCATTTT.

The J gene is TRBJ2-1, the V gene TRBV28, with TRBD1 matching 10 bases. J was trimmed by 7 bases and V by 6 bases; bases with no gene match: 12. In germline, CDR1 is MDHEN, CDR2 SYDVKM. The CDR3 covers 16 residues. CDR3 loop: CASRNSGTGAMNEQFF. The CDR3 DNA reads as TGTGCCAGCAGAAATAGCGGGACAGGGGCAATGAATGAGCAGTTCTTC.

This chain uses TRBV30 with TRBJ2-7; 7 bases map to TRBD1. This CDR3 comprises 13 residues. V trimming: 1 base; J trimming: 3 bases; junction bases outside the gene matches: 3. Germline V lookup: CDR1 GTSNPN, CDR2 SVGIG (reference sequence). The DNA of the CDR3 is TGTGCCTGGAGTGCCGACAGGGTCTACGAGCAGTACTTC. Translation gives CAWSADRVYEQYF.

The V and J genes are TRBV28 and TRBJ1-2; D not certain. Trimming pared 2 bases from V and 5 bases from J, leaving 6 bases between. Germline CDR1 is MDHEN and CDR2 is SYDVKM. CDR3 length: 12 residues. The CDR3 reads CASSLQRYGYTF. DNA for the CDR3: TGTGCCAGCAGTTTACAGCGGTATGGCTACACCTTC.